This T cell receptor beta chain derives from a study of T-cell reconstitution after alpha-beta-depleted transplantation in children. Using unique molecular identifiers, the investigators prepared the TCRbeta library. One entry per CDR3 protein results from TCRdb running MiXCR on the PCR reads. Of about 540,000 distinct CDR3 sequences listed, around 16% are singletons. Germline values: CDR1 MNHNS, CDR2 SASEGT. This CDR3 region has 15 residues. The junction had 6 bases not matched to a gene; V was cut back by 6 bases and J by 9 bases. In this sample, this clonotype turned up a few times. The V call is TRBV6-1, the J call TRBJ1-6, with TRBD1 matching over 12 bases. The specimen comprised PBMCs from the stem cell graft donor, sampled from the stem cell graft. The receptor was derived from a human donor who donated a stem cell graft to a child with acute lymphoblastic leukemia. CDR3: CASSRGTGGISPLHF. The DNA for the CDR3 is TGTGCCAGCAGCCGCGGGACAGGGGGCATTTCACCCCTCCACTTT.